Included here is one T cell receptor beta chain sequence, with context. This clonotype appeared a few times. Its antigen is currently not known. Base qualities are missing; no much larger clone stands one base away. This entry belongs to a study of T-cell reconstitution after alpha-beta-depleted transplantation in children listed by TCRdb under 2016. About the full investigation: Using TCR repertoire profiling, the study quantitatively followed how T-cell immune reconstitution unfolded in children after TCRalphabeta/CD19-depleted allogeneic hematopoietic cell transplantation.

Library prep was done by PCR. These reads were obtained on an Illumina HiSeq 2500. Molecular barcoding was employed in the preparation of TCR libraries, with unique molecular identifiers being used to normalize TCRbeta repertoire quantification. The raw public reads went through TCRdb reprocessing: fastp at Q25, MiXCR clone calling, in-frame beta chains kept. Duplicate CDR3 protein sequences are folded into a single record with the most common DNA and genes. This sample has 200,000 to 300,000 distinct CDR3 sequences in its table, and 12% of those were observed once. The ten largest clonotypes hold about 2.6% of the sample. The germline V gene (reference sequence) sets CDR1 to LNHDA and CDR2 to SQIVND. V trim: 4 bases; J trim: 4 bases; unmatched bases: 5. There are 14 amino acids in the CDR3, from cysteine to phenylalanine inclusive. Of the read, only the CDR3 DNA is kept; its 42 bases are in frame from base 1.

The V and J genes are TRBV19 and TRBJ2-3; TRBD2 lines up with 7 middle nucleotides. Sequenced here: PBMCs from the stem cell graft donor, sampled from the stem cell graft. The receptor comes from a human donor who donated a stem cell graft to a child with acute lymphoblastic leukemia. The sequenced DNA is TGTGCCAGTAGTAGCGGGAGAATGGCAGATACGCAGTATTTT. Its product reads: CASSSGRMADTQYF.